This T cell receptor (beta chain) was documented in a study of control samples from healthy donors and cancer patients. Measured with immunoSEQ multiplex PCR; TCRdb has only the in-frame clones, and not every one. The repertoire has about 90,000 clones, 90% of them found once; the top ten carry over 3%. CDR3 length equals 14 residues. V dropped 1 base and J dropped 5 bases, with 12 bases sitting between them. CDR1 is LGHDT and CDR2 is YNNKEL in the germline V gene (reference sequence). Sequencing was done on a sample of blood. This chain links TRBV3-1 (or the pseudogene TRBV3-2) with TRBJ2-7; D gene uncertain. This TCR was recovered from a woman aged 18-30 years in good health. This chain's CDR3 is CASSQAVGTHEQYF. DNA of the CDR3: TGTGCCAGCAGCCAAGCGGTGGGCACCCACGAGCAGTACTTC.